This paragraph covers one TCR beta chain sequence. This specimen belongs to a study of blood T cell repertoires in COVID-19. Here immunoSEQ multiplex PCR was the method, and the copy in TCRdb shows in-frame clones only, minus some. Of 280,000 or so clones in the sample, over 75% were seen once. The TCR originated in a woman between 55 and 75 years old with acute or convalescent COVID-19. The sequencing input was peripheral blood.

CDR3: CASSRTGLSTDTQYF. Here the CDR3 DNA reads TGTGCCAGCAGTCGGACAGGGCTTAGCACAGATACGCAGTATTTT. The chain couples TRBV27 to TRBJ2-3; 8 bases line up with TRBD1. Germline V gene data show CDR1 as MNHEY and CDR2 as SMNVEV (reference sequence). This CDR3 comprises 15 residues. The V and J ends lost 5 bases and 0 bases, in that order; junction bases with no gene match: 4.